The rows below give T cell receptor beta chains drawn from one sample of a study of OX40 agonist ivuxolimab in advanced cancers. The table came from immunoSEQ multiplex PCR; TCRdb's copy has only in-frame clones and leaves some out. The profile covers 98,000 or so clones, with approximately 94% appearing a single time and about 0.19% taken by the ten largest. Specimen: CD4+ or CD8+ T cells sorted from blood, collected in a trial of the OX40 agonist ivuxolimab. Source of these receptors: an adult with an advanced solid tumor such as melanoma, head and neck, liver or kidney cancer. The conserved cysteine and the conserved F or W are not part of the CDR3 here. The order of the fields is V gene, J gene, CDR3 protein.

TRBV11-3	TRBJ2-3	ASSLGDGGPTDTQY
TRBV7-9	TRBJ2-7	ASSLAARAHEQY
TRBV28	TRBJ1-2	ASSLPSTGTYGYT
TRBV5-1	TRBJ2-4	ASSLGQVGDIQY
TRBV6-6	TRBJ2-7	ASSYSPSGNYEQY
TRBV28	TRBJ2-3	ASSSVTGGSTDTQY
TRBV28	TRBJ1-2	ASSLAGRGRFSVYGYT
TRBV6-5	TRBJ1-2	ASSQGADYGYT
TRBV6-4	TRBJ2-1	AISTTGTSPYNEQF
TRBV5-1	TRBJ1-1	ASSPDLNTGQGRMVYTEAF
TRBV7-2	TRBJ2-3	ASSLGTSALDTQY
TRBV9	TRBJ2-3	ASTFSAGLSTDTQY
TRBV18	TRBJ2-3	ASSPPLAGGLPSTDTQY
TRBV2	TRBJ1-5	ASSDYGTRDQPQH
TRBV19	TRBJ2-3	ASGPQGDTQY
TRBV5-6	TRBJ2-3	ASSWDRGRDTQY
TRBV19	TRBJ1-4	ASSTTGSAEKLF